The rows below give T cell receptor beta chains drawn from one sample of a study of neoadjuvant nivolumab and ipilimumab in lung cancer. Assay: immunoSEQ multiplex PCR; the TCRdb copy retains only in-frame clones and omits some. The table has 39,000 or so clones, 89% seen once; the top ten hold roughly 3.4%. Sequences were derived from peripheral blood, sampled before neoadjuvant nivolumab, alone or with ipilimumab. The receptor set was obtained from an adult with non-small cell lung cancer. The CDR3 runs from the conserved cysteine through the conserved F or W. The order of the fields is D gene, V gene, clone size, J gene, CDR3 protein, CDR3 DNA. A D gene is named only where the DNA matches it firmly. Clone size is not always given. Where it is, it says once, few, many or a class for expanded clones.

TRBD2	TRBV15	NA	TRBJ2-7	CATRNPGLAGPGEQYF	TGTGCCACCAGAAACCCCGGACTAGCGGGACCTGGGGAGCAGTACTTC
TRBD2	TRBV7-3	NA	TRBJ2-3	CAGERLAGGPGTDTQYF	TGTGCCGGCGAGCGTCTAGCGGGAGGGCCTGGCACAGATACGCAGTATTTT
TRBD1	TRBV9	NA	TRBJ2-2	CASSVLGQGSGELFF	TGTGCCAGCAGCGTACTTGGACAGGGGTCCGGGGAGCTGTTTTTT
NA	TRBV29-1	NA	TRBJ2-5	CSVATGTQETQYF	TGCAGCGTTGCAACAGGAACTCAAGAGACCCAGTACTTC
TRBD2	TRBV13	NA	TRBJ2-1	CASRLSGRNYNEQFF	TGTGCCAGCAGACTGTCCGGGAGGAACTACAATGAGCAGTTCTTC
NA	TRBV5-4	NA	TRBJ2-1	CASTWGSSYNEQFF	TGTGCCAGCACTTGGGGGAGTAGCTACAATGAGCAGTTCTTC
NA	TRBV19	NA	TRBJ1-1	CASSIDPQNTEAFF	TGTGCCAGTAGTATAGATCCACAGAACACTGAAGCTTTCTTT
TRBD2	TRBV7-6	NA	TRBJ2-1	CASSPGRREGWNNEQFF	TGTGCCAGCAGCCCAGGCAGGCGGGAGGGTTGGAACAATGAGCAGTTCTTC
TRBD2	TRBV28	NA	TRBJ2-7	CASSFTLAGTYEQYF	TGTGCCAGCAGTTTCACCCTAGCGGGGACCTACGAGCAGTACTTC
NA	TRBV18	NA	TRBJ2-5	CASSLQGRGETQYF	TGTGCCAGCTCACTGCAGGGACGGGGTGAGACCCAGTACTTC
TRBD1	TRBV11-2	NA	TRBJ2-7	CASSFRVGTAAYEQYF	TGTGCCAGCAGCTTTCGGGTGGGGACAGCAGCCTACGAGCAGTACTTC
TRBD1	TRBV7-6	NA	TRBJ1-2	CASSPGQGAHGYTF	TGTGCCAGCAGCCCCGGGCAGGGGGCGCATGGCTACACCTTC
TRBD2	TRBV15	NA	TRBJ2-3	CATATSGRLSTDTQYF	TGTGCCACCGCTACTAGCGGGAGGCTGTCCACAGATACGCAGTATTTT
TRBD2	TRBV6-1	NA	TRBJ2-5	CATTWISGNQETQYF	TGTGCCACCACGTGGATTAGCGGGAACCAAGAGACCCAGTACTTC
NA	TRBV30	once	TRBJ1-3	CAWSVGTGNTIYF	TGTGCCTGGAGTGTAGGGACAGGAAACACCATATATTTT
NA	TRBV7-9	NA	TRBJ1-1	CASSLELAAGAFF	TGTGCCAGCAGCTTAGAGTTGGCAGCTGGAGCTTTCTTT
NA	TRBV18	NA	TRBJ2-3	CASSRGYGGTDTQYF	TGTGCCAGCTCACGGGGGTACGGCGGCACAGATACGCAGTATTTT
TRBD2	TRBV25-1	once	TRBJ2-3	CASSEIAGDTDTQYF	TGTGCCAGCAGCGAAATAGCGGGAGATACAGATACGCAGTATTTT
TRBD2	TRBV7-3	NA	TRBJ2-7	CASSLAGGPSYEQYF	TGTGCCAGCAGCTTAGCGGGAGGGCCTTCCTACGAGCAGTACTTC
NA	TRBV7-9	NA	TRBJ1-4	CASSLRVGEKLFF	TGTGCCAGCAGCTTACGGGTGGGGGAAAAACTGTTTTTT
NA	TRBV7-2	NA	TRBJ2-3	CASSLELATDTQYF	TGTGCCAGCAGCTTAGAGCTAGCCACAGATACGCAGTATTTT
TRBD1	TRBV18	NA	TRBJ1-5	CASSPLGTVGPGSNQPQHF	TGTGCCAGCTCACCACTCGGGACAGTGGGGCCGGGGAGCAATCAGCCCCAGCATTTT
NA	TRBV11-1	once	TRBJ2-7	CASSLGGGTYEQYF	TGTGCCAGCAGCTTAGGCGGAGGCACCTACGAGCAGTACTTC
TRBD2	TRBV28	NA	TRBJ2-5	CASIAGVGETQYF	TGTGCCAGCATCGCGGGAGTGGGCGAGACCCAGTACTTC
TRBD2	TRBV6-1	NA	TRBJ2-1	CASTAGEEYNEQFF	TGTGCCAGCACAGCGGGAGAGGAATACAATGAGCAGTTCTTC